This TCR beta chain was profiled in a study of T cell repertoires in cytomegalovirus infection (dated by TCRdb to the late 2010s). About the study as a whole: Donor HLA type was relevant to the analysis, because carriage of CMV infection together with the matching HLA type was indicated by public TCR beta signatures.

This sample was sequenced with an Illumina HiSeq 1500. TCRdb trimmed the raw reads at Q25, called clones with MiXCR and kept productive beta chains. Each entry merges the rows of one CDR3 protein and shows their most common DNA and genes. Here the sample has about 230,000 distinct CDR3 sequences; approximately 22% occur a single time. 18% of the sample is taken by the ten largest. This clonotype was observed at least ten times. What this receptor recognizes is not known. Per-base quality was not reported, and no clone a single base away is much larger than it. V sheds 4 bases and J sheds 7 bases, leaving 11 bases between their ends. Reading the germline V gene gives CDR1 SGHVS and CDR2 FNYEAQ. The CDR3 has 13 amino acids, counting the end cysteine and phenylalanine. The CDR3 DNA has 39 bases and is translated from base 1. What the research found in general, with its limitations: Carriers of CMV infection plus the relevant HLA type were discriminated by the cumulative frequency of public TCR beta family members in the study cohort and in an independent approximately 350-donor cohort. In the ex vivo response, HLA-C-restricted CMV-specific TCR beta clonotypes were dominant, and in two of eight donors the single most frequent clonotype came from this HLA-C-restricted group.

This sequence uses TRBV7-6 and TRBJ1-5; TRBD1 is possibly the D segment (6 matching bases). This clonotype originated in a human donor in good health (CMV status not recorded). Some clones in this sample may be carry-over from other donors' samples. Source material: CD8+ T cells from PBMCs. In nucleotides, the sequence is TGTGCCAGCAGCTATTCGACAGGACAGCCCCAGCATTTT. Its protein reads: CASSYSTGQPQHF.